The text below deals with one T cell receptor (beta chain). This clone has at least ten counts. Its antigen target is currently unknown. Within one base of it there is no much larger clone, and no base qualities were kept. Receptor amplification or capture employed PCR. Sequencing was performed on an Illumina HiSeq 4000. High-throughput sequencing was used to profile the TCR beta-chain CDR3 region of each patient. In the authors' own workflow: A classifier to discriminate distant-metastatic papillary thyroid cancer patients was built from CDR3 differences across clinicopathological groups. The Shannon index was used to assess repertoire diversity, and the Morisita-Horn index was used to assess tumor-blood repertoire similarity. The public reads were quality trimmed at Q25 with fastp and then assembled into clones with MiXCR by TCRdb, keeping productive beta chains. V and J calls and clone size were set by TCRdb, not the authors. The sample table records under 75,000 clones; around 19% of these occur just once. Jointly, the top ten make up around 13% of the sample.

These data come from a study of metastatic and nonmetastatic thyroid tumors (dated by TCRdb to the early 2020s). With respect to the entire study: Repertoires were compared across peripheral blood and tumor or nodule tissue samples from malignant and benign thyroid patients.

No patient had received any treatment before thyroid surgery. The study retrospectively analysed patient clinical samples collected from the early 2010s to the late 2010s using T-cell receptor beta sequencing. The germline V gene (reference sequence) provides CDR1 GTSNPN and CDR2 SVGIG. From the cysteine through the phenylalanine, the CDR3 covers 13 amino acids. Only the CDR3 part of the read is kept: 39 bases, read in frame from the first base. The germline ends are 7 bases apart after V is trimmed by 1 base and J by 1 base. Summary of the overall study and its limitations: In both blood and tumor samples, TCR beta diversity was reported to be significantly higher in malignant tumors than in benign nodules.

The chain uses TRBV30 and TRBJ1-1, with the D gene not confidently named. The clonotype originates from a female donor with papillary thyroid cancer or a benign thyroid nodule (not recorded which). Some clones in this sample may be carry-over from other donors' samples. Input material: blood. In nucleotides, the sequence is TGTGCCTGGAGTGAACAATCGAACACTGAAGCTTTCTTT. This sequence encodes CAWSEQSNTEAFF.